This T cell receptor (beta chain) was identified during a study of vaccination effects on CD4 cells after COVID-19. Notes on the study in general: Among infection- and vaccine-induced clones, marked clonal contraction occurred late after vaccination.

Before sequencing, viral peptide pools were used by the ViraFEST assay to expand antigen-specific CD4+ T cells. CD4+ T cells were isolated after around 10 days of culture. Each participant was administered two doses of either the BNT162b2 or the mRNA-1273 vaccine. The V gene's germline CDR1 is SGHDT and CDR2 YYEEEE. The CDR3 sequence is 18 residues long. Trimming pared 4 bases from V and 8 bases from J, leaving 28 bases between. About this clone itself: Its antigen is undetermined.

TCRdb's copy holds only in-frame clones and misses some; the assay was immunoSEQ multiplex PCR. The sample holds 25,000 to 35,000 clones, around 67% seen once. The sequenced sample was CD4+ T cells from PBMCs cultured with HCoV-NL63 spike peptides, obtained after COVID-19 vaccination. The receptor was derived from a human donor who received a COVID-19 vaccine. V usage is TRBV5-6 and J usage is TRBJ2-1, with TRBD1 as a possible D gene (6 bases). CDR3 sequence reads: CASSRNPLTGRWVDEQFF. CDR3 bases: TGTGCCAGCAGCCGAAATCCATTGACAGGTCGGTGGGTCGATGAGCAGTTCTTC.